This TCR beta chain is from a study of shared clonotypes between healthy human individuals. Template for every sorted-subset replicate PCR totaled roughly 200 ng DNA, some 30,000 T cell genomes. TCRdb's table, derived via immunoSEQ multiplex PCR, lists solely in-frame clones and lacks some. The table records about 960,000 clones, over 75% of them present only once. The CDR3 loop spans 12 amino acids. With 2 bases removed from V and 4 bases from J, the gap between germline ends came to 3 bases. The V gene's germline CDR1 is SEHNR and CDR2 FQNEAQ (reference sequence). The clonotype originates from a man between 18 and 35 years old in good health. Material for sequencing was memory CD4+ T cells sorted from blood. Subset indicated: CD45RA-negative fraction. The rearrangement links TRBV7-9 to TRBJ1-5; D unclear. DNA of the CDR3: TGTGCCAGCAGCTTATTAAATCAGCCCCAGCATTTT. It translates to CASSLLNQPQHF.